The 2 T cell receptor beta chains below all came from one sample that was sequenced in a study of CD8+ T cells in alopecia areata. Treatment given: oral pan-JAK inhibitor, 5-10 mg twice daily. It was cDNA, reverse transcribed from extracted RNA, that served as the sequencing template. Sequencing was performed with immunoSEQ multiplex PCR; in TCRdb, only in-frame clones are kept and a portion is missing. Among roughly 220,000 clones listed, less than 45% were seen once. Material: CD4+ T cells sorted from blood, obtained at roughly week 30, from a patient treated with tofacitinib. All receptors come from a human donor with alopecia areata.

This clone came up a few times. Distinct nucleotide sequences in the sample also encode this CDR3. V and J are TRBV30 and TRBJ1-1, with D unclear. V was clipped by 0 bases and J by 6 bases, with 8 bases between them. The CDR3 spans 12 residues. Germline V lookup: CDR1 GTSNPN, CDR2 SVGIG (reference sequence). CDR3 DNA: TGTGCCTGGAGTGTATTGGGGTCTGAAGCTTTCTTT. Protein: CAWSVLGSEAFF.

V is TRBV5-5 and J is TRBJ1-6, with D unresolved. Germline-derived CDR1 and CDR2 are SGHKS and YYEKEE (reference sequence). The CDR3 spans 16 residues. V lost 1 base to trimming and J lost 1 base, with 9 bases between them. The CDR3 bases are TGTGCCAGCAGCTTGTGGGGTGGATCCTATAATTCACCCCTCCACTTT. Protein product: CASSLWGGSYNSPLHF. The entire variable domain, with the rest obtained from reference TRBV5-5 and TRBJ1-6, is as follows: DAGVTQSPTHLIKTRGQQVTLRCSPISGHKSVSWYQQVLGQGPQFIFQYYEKEERGRGNFPDRFSARQFPNYSSELNVNALLLGDSALYLCASSLWGGSYNSPLHFGNGTRLTVT.